These 4 T cell receptor beta chains were all obtained from the same sample, sequenced in a study of shared clonotypes between healthy human individuals. Only in-frame clones appear in the TCRdb table, and some are missing; sequencing was by immunoSEQ multiplex PCR. Here the sample spans about 2 million clones, approximately 95% being singletons. CD45RO negativity and positive selection for CCR7 defined naive CD8 cells, a population that excluded terminally differentiated effector memory CD45RA+ cells. The sample was naive CD8+ T cells sorted from blood. These receptors were collected from a man aged 18-30 years in good health.

The chain has TRBV7-9 and TRBJ2-7, with TRBD1 as a possible D gene (6 bases). The CDR3 consists of 16 residues. V was shortened by 1 base and J by 4 bases, with 17 bases between the two germline ends. Per germline, CDR1 SEHNR and CDR2 FQNEAQ (reference sequence). The CDR3 bases are TGTGCCAGCAGCTTAGTAGTCCCAGGGGTGGGGTACGAGCAGTACTTC. It codes for CASSLVVPGVGYEQYF.

The chain links TRBV30 to TRBJ1-1; D may be TRBD1 (6 bases). Trimming shortened V by 0 bases and J by 5 bases, and 10 bases separated the two germline ends. The CDR3 is 13 residues long. CDR1 and CDR2 (germline): GTSNPN, SVGIG (reference sequence). The CDR3 sequence is CAWSVQGMTEAFF. The CDR3 nucleotides read TGTGCCTGGAGTGTCCAGGGGATGACTGAAGCTTTCTTT.

This chain connects TRBV28 to TRBJ2-7, with D possibly called TRBD1 or TRBD2 (5 bases each). There are 15 residues in the CDR3. Germline values: CDR1 MDHEN, CDR2 SYDVKM. Trimming removed 6 bases at V and 3 bases at J, with 18 bases between. The CDR3 DNA is TGTGCCAGCAGCCTAGGCGGGTCAGGGATCTACGAGCAGTACTTC. Amino acid sequence: CASSLGGSGIYEQYF. Looking up the rest from reference TRBV28 and TRBJ2-7 gives the full variable domain: DVKVTQSSRYLVKRTGEKVFLECVQDMDHENMFWYRQDPGLGLRLIYFSYDVKMKEKGDIPEGYSVSREKKERFSLILESASTNQTSMYLCASSLGGSGIYEQYFGPGTRLTVT.

V is TRBV5-1 and J is TRBJ2-1, with 7 bases matching TRBD2. After removal of 0 bases from V and 8 bases from J, the junction contained 14 bases not matched to a gene. CDR3 size: 17 residues. CDR1 is SGHRS and CDR2 is YFSETQ in the germline V gene. The CDR3 nucleotides read TGCGCCAGCAGCTTGGCCCGGATAGCGGGTTACGGTGATGAGCAGTTCTTC. The encoded protein is CASSLARIAGYGDEQFF. Full variable domain (rest looked up from reference TRBV5-1 and TRBJ2-1): KAGVTQTPRYLIKTRGQQVTLSCSPISGHRSVSWYQQTPGQGLQFLFEYFSETQRNKGNFPGRFSGRQFSNSRSEMNVSTLELGDSALYLCASSLARIAGYGDEQFFGPGTRLTVL.